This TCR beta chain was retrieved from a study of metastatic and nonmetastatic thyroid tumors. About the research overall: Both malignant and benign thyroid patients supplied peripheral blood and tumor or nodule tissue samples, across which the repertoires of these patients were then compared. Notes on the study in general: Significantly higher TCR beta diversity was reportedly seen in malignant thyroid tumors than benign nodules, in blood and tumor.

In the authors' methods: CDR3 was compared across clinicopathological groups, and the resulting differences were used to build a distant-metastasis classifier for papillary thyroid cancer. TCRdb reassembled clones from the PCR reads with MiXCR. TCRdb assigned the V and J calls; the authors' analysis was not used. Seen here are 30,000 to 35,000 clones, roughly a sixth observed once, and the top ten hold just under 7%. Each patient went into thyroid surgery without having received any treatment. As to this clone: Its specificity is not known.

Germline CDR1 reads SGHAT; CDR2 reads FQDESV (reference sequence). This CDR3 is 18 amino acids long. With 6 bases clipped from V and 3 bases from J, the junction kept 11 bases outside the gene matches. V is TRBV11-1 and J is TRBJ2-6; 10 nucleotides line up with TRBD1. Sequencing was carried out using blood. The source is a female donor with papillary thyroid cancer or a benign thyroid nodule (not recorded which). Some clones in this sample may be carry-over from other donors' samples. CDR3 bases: TGTGCCAGCAGGGGGCCGGGACAGGGGCCGGATGGGGCCAACGTCCTGACTTTC. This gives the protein CASRGPGQGPDGANVLTF.